The sequence of this T cell receptor beta chain was determined in a study of cytomegalovirus exposure and HLA in healthy donors. Remarks on this clone: The same CDR3 can be traced to other DNA sequences in this sample.

Researchers ran the PCR with 60 Vbeta and 13 Jbeta primers. Generated by immunoSEQ multiplex PCR, the TCRdb table keeps only in-frame clones and is missing some. The sample consists of 120,000 or so clones, around 75% of them appearing once. The CDR3 runs to 15 residues. The V gene end was trimmed by 2 bases and the J gene end by 4 bases; junction bases not matched to a gene: 2. Germline CDR1 and CDR2: SGDLS and YYNGEE. The chain recombines TRBV9 with TRBJ2-1; 11 positions agree with TRBD2. The source is a man aged 25 to 45 in good health and CMV-seronegative. The sequenced sample consisted of PBMCs. CDR3 in DNA: TGTGCCAGCAGCGTCTTAGCGGGGGGGTACAATGAGCAGTTCTTC. Translation: CASSVLAGGYNEQFF.